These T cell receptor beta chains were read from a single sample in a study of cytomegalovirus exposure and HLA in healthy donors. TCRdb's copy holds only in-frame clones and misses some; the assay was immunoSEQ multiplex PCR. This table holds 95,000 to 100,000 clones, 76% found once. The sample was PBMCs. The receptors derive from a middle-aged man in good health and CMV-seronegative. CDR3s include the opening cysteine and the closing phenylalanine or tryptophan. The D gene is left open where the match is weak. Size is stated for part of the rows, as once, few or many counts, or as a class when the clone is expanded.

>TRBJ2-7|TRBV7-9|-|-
TGTGCCAGCAGCCCTGGGGCAATCGAGCAGTACTTC
CASSPGAIEQYF
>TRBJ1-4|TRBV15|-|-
TGTGCCACGGAGCGAAGAGGCGATGAAAAACTGTTTTTT
CATERRGDEKLFF
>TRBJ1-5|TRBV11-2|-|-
TGTGCCAGCAGCTTAACAGGGATTAGCAATCAGCCCCAGCATTTT
CASSLTGISNQPQHF
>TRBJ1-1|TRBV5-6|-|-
TGTGCCAGCAGCTTGGACTTTGGGAGGGTTAAGTCCACTGAAGCTTTCTTT
CASSLDFGRVKSTEAFF
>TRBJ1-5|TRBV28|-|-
TGTGCCAGCAGTTTCGGTAGCAATCAGCCCCAGCATTTT
CASSFGSNQPQHF
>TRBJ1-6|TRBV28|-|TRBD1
TGTGCCGGCGGGGACAGGGGGTTCTGGGGTAATTCACCCCTCCACTTT
CAGGDRGFWGNSPLHF
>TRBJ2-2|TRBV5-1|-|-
TGCGCCAGCAGCTTGGGGCAGGGGCCAAACACCGGGGAGCTGTTTTTT
CASSLGQGPNTGELFF
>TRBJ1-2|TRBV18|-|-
TGTGCCAGCTCACCAGGGCTTGGGGGCTACACCTTC
CASSPGLGGYTF
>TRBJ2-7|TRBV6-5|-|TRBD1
TGTGCCAGCAGTTACTCGAGTGGGACAGGGAACTACGAGCAGTACTTC
CASSYSSGTGNYEQYF
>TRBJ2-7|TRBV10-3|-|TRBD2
TGTGCCATCAGTGACCCGGGACTACCCTCGTGGTTC
CAISDPGLPSWF
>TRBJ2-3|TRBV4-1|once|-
TGCGCCAGCAGCCAAGAGGGTGGACAGAGAAGCACAGATACGCAGTATTTT
CASSQEGGQRSTDTQYF
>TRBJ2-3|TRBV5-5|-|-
TGTGCCAGCAGCTTGGAAACAGGCACAGATACGCAGTATTTT
CASSLETGTDTQYF
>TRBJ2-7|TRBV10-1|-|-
TGCGCCAGCAGTGAGTCGGTTAGCTCTCGCGAGCAGTACTTC
CASSESVSSREQYF
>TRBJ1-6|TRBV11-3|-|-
TGTGCCAGCAGCTGGGAGCGGTCGTCACCCCTCCACTTT
CASSWERSSPLHF
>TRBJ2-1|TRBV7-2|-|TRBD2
TGTGCCAGCAGCCCTAGCGGGAGGGGGTCCTACAATGAGCAGTTCTTC
CASSPSGRGSYNEQFF
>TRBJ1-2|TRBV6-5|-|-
TGTGCCAGCAGGATGGACAGCGCCAGGGATGGCTACACCTTC
CASRMDSARDGYTF
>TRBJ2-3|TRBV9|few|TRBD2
TGTGCCAGCAGCGTCATGGGAGGGCCGGGAGATACGCAGTATTTT
CASSVMGGPGDTQYF
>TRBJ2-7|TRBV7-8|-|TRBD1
TGTGCCAGCAGCTTAGTCCCGACTGACAGGGTAGGGGAGCAGTACTTC
CASSLVPTDRVGEQYF
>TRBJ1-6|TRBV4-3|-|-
TGCGCCAGCAGCCAAGCTTCAAGCCCTACACTGCGGCGTCCCCTCCACTTT
CASSQASSPTLRRPLHF
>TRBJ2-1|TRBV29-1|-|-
TGCAGCGTTGAAGGGGGCCTTTACAATGAGCAGTTCTTC
CSVEGGLYNEQFF
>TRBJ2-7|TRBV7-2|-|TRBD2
TGTGCCAGCAGCCCCATAAGCGGGAGGGCATACCACGAGCAGTACTTC
CASSPISGRAYHEQYF
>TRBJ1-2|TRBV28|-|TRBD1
TGTGCCAGCGGACAGGGGGACTATGGCTACACCTTC
CASGQGDYGYTF
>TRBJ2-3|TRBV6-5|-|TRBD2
TGTGCCAGCAGTTACTCGGGGGGAGGGGCAGATACGCAGTATTTT
CASSYSGGGADTQYF
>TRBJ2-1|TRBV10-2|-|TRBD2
TGCGCCAGCGCGGGGGGGCTGGGGGAGCAGTTCTTC
CASAGGLGEQFF
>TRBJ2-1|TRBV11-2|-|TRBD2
TGTGCCAGCAGCATCTTACTAGCGGGAGGAATTTACAATGAGCAGTTCTTC
CASSILLAGGIYNEQFF
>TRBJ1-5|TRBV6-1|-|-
TGTGCCAGCAAAGAATTCATTCGGGAGGGGAGATCCCAGCATTTT
CASKEFIREGRSQHF
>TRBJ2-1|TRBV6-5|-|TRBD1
TGTGCCAGCAGTCCGACAGGGGGGTATGAGCAGTTCTTC
CASSPTGGYEQFF
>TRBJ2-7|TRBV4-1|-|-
TGCGCCAGCAGCCAAGTCGGGGTGTCCTACGAGCAGTACTTC
CASSQVGVSYEQYF
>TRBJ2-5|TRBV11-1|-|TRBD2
TGTGCCAGCAGCCAAGGACTAGCGGGGGGATATTCGTACCAAGAGACCCAGTACTTC
CASSQGLAGGYSYQETQYF
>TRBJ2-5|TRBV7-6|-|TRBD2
TGTGCCAGCAGCTTCGGACTAGCGGGGATACAAGAGACCCAGTACTTC
CASSFGLAGIQETQYF
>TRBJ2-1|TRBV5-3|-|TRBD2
TGTGCCAGAAGCTCCCGGGGGGGGAACCCCTACAATGAGCAGTTCTTC
CARSSRGGNPYNEQFF
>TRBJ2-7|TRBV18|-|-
TGTGCCAGTAATACTAGGGGGGGCGAGCAGTACTTC
CASNTRGGEQYF
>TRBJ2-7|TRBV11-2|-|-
TGTGCCAGCAGCCACAGGGCCTACGAGCAGTACTTC
CASSHRAYEQYF
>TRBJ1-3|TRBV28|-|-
TGTGCCAGCCGACTCTCTATCGGGACACCTGGAAACACCATATATTTT
CASRLSIGTPGNTIYF
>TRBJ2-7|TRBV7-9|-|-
TGTGCCAGCAGCTTCAGACAGCCAGCTTACGAGCAGTACTTC
CASSFRQPAYEQYF
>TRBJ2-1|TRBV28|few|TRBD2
TGTGCCAGCAGTCTATCAAAACTCGGGACTAGCGCTTACAATGAGCAGTTCTTC
CASSLSKLGTSAYNEQFF
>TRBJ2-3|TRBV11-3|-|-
TGTGCCAGCAGCCTGGCCTCTAGCACAGATACGCAGTATTTT
CASSLASSTDTQYF
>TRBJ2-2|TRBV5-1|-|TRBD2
TGCGCCAGCAGCTGGACTAGCGGCATCACCGGGGAGCTGTTTTTT
CASSWTSGITGELFF
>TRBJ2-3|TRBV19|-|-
TGTGCCAGTAGTATTGAGGGCCGGAGGGATACGCAGTATTTT
CASSIEGRRDTQYF
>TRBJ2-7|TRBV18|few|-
TGTGCCAGCTCACCAGTCGGGACTTACGAGCAGTACTTC
CASSPVGTYEQYF
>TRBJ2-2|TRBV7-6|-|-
TGTGCCAGCAGCTTAGGAGGGTTCAACACCGGGGAGCTGTTTTTT
CASSLGGFNTGELFF
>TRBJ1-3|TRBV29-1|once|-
TGCAGCTCCATGACAGCTGGAAACACCATATATTTT
CSSMTAGNTIYF
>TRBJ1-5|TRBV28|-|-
TGTGTTACGTGCAGGTCGGGGCAGCCCCAGCATTTT
CVTCRSGQPQHF
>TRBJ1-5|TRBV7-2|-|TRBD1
TGTGCCAGCAGCCGGACAGGGAATCAGCCCCAGCATTTT
CASSRTGNQPQHF
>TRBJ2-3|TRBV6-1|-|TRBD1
TGTGCCAGCAGTGGGGGGGGACAGGGACCCGAAACTAGCACAGATACGCAGTATTTT
CASSGGGQGPETSTDTQYF
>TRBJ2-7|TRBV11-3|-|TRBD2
TGTGCCAGCATTTGCACTCCCTCATCCCAGACCGGGACTAGCGTCTACGAGCAGTACTTC
CASICTPSSQTGTSVYEQYF
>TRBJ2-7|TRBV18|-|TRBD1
TGTGCCAGCTCATCGGGACAGGCCAGCTCCTACGAGCAGTACTTC
CASSSGQASSYEQYF
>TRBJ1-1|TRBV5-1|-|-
TGCGCCAGCAGCAGCCAGGCGGGGACCACTGAAGCTTTCTTT
CASSSQAGTTEAFF
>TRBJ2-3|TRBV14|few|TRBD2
TGTGCCAGCAGCCCCGGGACTAGCGGGAGCAAAGATACGCAGTATTTT
CASSPGTSGSKDTQYF
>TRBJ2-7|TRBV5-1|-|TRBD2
TGCGCCAGCAAGCTAGCGGGGGTACCCTACGAGCAGTACTTC
CASKLAGVPYEQYF